The 7 T cell receptor beta chains below come from one sample, sequenced in a study of T cells after yellow fever vaccination. TCRdb independently ran MiXCR on the 5' RACE reads; one entry per CDR3 protein. This sample has over 45,000 distinct CDR3 sequences, with approximately 6.9% found just once. Sequencing used CD8+ T cells sorted from PBMCs, obtained on the day of the first yellow fever vaccination. These receptors all stem from a man between 18 and 35 years old who received the YFV17D yellow fever vaccine.

This clonotype was counted ten times or more. The chain has TRBV4-1 and TRBJ2-5, with D perhaps assigned TRBD1 or TRBD2 (5 bases each). The CDR3 has 15 amino acids. V dropped 0 bases and J dropped 0 bases, with 8 bases sitting between them. Per the germline V gene, CDR1 is MGHRA and CDR2 is YSYEKL. The CDR3 region is CASSQDLGDQETQYF. The CDR3 DNA is TGCGCCAGCAGCCAAGATCTGGGGGACCAAGAGACCCAGTACTTC.

At least ten counts were recorded for this clonotype. The chain has TRBV29-1 and TRBJ2-1; 7 nucleotides line up with TRBD2. There are 14 residues in the CDR3. V shed 5 bases, J shed 1 base, and the junction held 5 bases outside the gene matches. Germline V gene lookup returns CDR1 SQVTM and CDR2 ANQGSEA. CDR3 sequence reads: CSVWGLKSYNEQFF. Here the CDR3 DNA reads TGCAGCGTTTGGGGACTAAAATCCTACAATGAGCAGTTCTTC.

In this sample, this clonotype turned up many times. The chain recombines TRBV2 with TRBJ1-3; maybe TRBD1 (6 bases). The CDR3 extends over 19 amino acids. Per the germline V gene, CDR1 is SNHLY and CDR2 is FYNNEI. V gave up 5 bases and J gave up 0 bases, with 23 bases separating them. CDR3 residues: CASSPRPLTGIGSGNTIYF. In nucleotides, the CDR3 is TGTGCCAGCAGTCCGCGCCCACTTACAGGGATAGGCTCTGGAAACACCATATATTTT.

This clonotype was found many times. This chain links TRBV4-1 with TRBJ2-2; 12 bases match TRBD2. V lost 2 bases and J lost 4; bases outside the gene matches: 5. The CDR3 is made up of 17 amino acids. Germline CDR1 reads MGHRA; CDR2 reads YSYEKL. The CDR3 here is CASSQNSGLAGTGELFF. Here the CDR3 DNA reads TGCGCCAGCAGCCAAAATTCGGGACTAGCGGGCACCGGGGAGCTGTTTTTT.

This chain links TRBV29-1 with TRBJ2-1; the match to TRBD2 covers 7 bases. V dropped 4 bases and J dropped 6; count of bases not matched to a gene: 6. Germline loops: CDR1 SQVTM, CDR2 ANQGSEA. This CDR3 has 13 amino acids. The CDR3 is CSVGLADFNEQFF. CDR3 in DNA: TGCAGCGTTGGTCTAGCGGACTTCAATGAGCAGTTCTTC.

This clonotype was counted ten times or more. The chain recombines TRBV11-2 with TRBJ2-1; unclear D gene. In germline, CDR1 is SGHAT, CDR2 FQNNGV. The CDR3 length is 13 residues. Between the trimmed V and J ends, which lost 3 bases and 6 bases, there was a span of 9 bases. CDR3 sequence: CASSFMTVNEQFF. Here the CDR3 DNA reads TGTGCCAGCAGCTTTATGACCGTCAATGAGCAGTTCTTC.

In this sample, this clonotype turned up many times. The chain combines TRBV10-3 with TRBJ1-1; weak D call: TRBD1 (5 bases). Germline-derived CDR1 and CDR2 are ENHRY and SYGVKD. The CDR3 has 14 amino acids. V was clipped by 3 bases and J by 1 base, with 9 bases between them. CDR3 DNA: TGTGCCATCAGTGAAGTAGGGACGAACACTGAAGCTTTCTTT. Translating gives CAISEVGTNTEAFF.